The TCR beta chain described here comes from a study of blood T cell repertoires in COVID-19. On the study more broadly: Samples representing acute and convalescent COVID-19 were sourced from the United States, Italy and Spain. The cDNA or gDNA used as material had been derived from T cells, B-cell-depleted T cells, or PBMCs.

This CDR3 region has 14 residues. The ends were cut back, 5 bases at V and 4 bases at J, with 14 bases in the middle. Germline CDR1 is SGHRS and CDR2 is YFSETQ. Original processing notes: Counts of nucleated cells, estimated from reference gene primer amplification, were obtained. Produced via immunoSEQ multiplex PCR; TCRdb's table is partial and in-frame only. V, J and clone size derive from that table, while D and trimming were established from the DNA sequence. The sample holds 150,000 to 200,000 clones, more than 60% seen once. The chain recombines TRBV5-1 with TRBJ2-3; D is perhaps TRBD2 (6 bases). Sequencing used peripheral blood. The source of this sequence is a man aged 70 or older with acute or convalescent COVID-19. CDR3: CASRVEGQADTQYF. The CDR3 DNA follows: TGCGCCAGCAGGGTGGAGGGGCAAGCAGATACGCAGTATTTT.